This TCR beta chain was sequenced in a study of T cells in localized non-small cell lung cancer. Study findings and constraints: Highest T cell clonality was seen in uninvolved adjacent lung, surpassing that measured in tumor. Paired adjacent lung recovered a median around 59 of the top 100 tumor clones.

As to this clone: Its antigen is as yet unknown.

Trimming pared 0 bases from V and 8 bases from J, leaving 10 bases between. CDR1 and CDR2 from the germline V gene are SGHDN and FVKESK. The CDR3 loop spans 13 amino acids. Assay: immunoSEQ multiplex PCR; the TCRdb copy retains only in-frame clones and omits some. The sample consists of over a thousand clones, roughly 22% of them appearing once. The rearrangement joins TRBV14 to TRBJ1-2, with no clear D. Sample: normal lung tissue next to the tumor, taken before any cancer treatment. The sequence derives from a female donor over 55 with stage II squamous cell lung carcinoma. The CDR3 DNA follows: TGTGCCAGCAGCCAAGATGGGGTCTACGGCTACACCTTC. Its translation is CASSQDGVYGYTF.